The following is a T cell receptor beta chain sequence with its context. Its antigen is not identified. This sample is drawn from a study of shared clonotypes between healthy human individuals. General study points: The study generally estimated greater richness for naive than memory subsets.

The germline V gene has CDR1 SGHNT and CDR2 YYREEE (reference sequence). V trimming: 3 bases; J trimming: 0 bases; junction bases outside the gene matches: 2. The CDR3 has 14 residues. The assay ran at deep level. The table came from immunoSEQ multiplex PCR; TCRdb's copy has only in-frame clones and leaves some out. The repertoire holds some 2.3 million clones, with 85% to 95% as singletons. The sequence derives from a man aged 18 to 35 in good health. Some clones in this sample may be carry-over from other donors' samples. The sequencing sample was made of naive CD4+ T cells from PBMCs. Specified subset: CD45RA+ positively selected. The V call is TRBV5-4, the J call TRBJ2-7; 8 positions match TRBD2. CDR3 in amino acids: CASSSSGSSYEQYF. The CDR3 DNA is TGTGCCAGCAGCTCTAGCGGGTCCTCCTACGAGCAGTACTTC.